What follows are 12 T cell receptor beta chains derived from one specimen sequenced in a study of PD-1 blockade in classical Hodgkin lymphoma. Every patient experienced relapse after autologous stem cell transplantation, and brentuximab vedotin exposure varied. Clones were read by immunoSEQ multiplex PCR, and TCRdb kept only the in-frame ones, dropping some. The sample contains roughly 50,000 clones, 81% of which appear only once. The material sequenced was peripheral blood mononuclear cells (PBMCs), taken at baseline. These receptors were obtained from a human donor with classical Hodgkin lymphoma.

As DNA, the CDR3 is TGTGCCAGCAGCCCCGGAGGGCAGGGGAATGGCAATGAGCAGTTCTTC. Its translation is CASSPGGQGNGNEQFF. The chain uses TRBV21-1 and TRBJ2-1. TRBV21-1 is designated a pseudogene. This CDR3 has 16 residues.

This clone was found once. The CDR3 nucleotides are TGTGCCTGGAGTGTGGGCGACAGAGCTTTCTTT. This gives the protein CAWSVGDRAFF. V usage is TRBV30 and J usage is TRBJ1-1; D might be TRBD1 (5 bases). The CDR3 is made up of 11 amino acids. Germline V gene sequence: CDR1 GTSNPN, CDR2 SVGIG (reference sequence). V shed 0 bases and J shed 10 bases, with 9 bases lying between them.

This clone was recorded a few times. The V call is TRBV5-8, the J call TRBJ1-1; D may be TRBD1 (5 bases). Germline loops: CDR1 SGHTS, CDR2 YDEGEE. The CDR3 is made up of 14 amino acids. The V and J ends lost 1 base and 2 bases respectively, with 9 bases between them. The CDR3 DNA sequence: TGTGCCAGCAGCTTGTGGGGCATCAACACTGAAGCTTTCTTT. This translates into CASSLWGINTEAFF.

The rearrangement joins TRBV15 to TRBJ1-5, with D tentatively TRBD1 (5 bases). Deletions cut 2 bases from V and 0 bases from J, with 20 bases between. Germline values: CDR1 LNHNV, CDR2 YYDKDF (reference sequence). The CDR3 sequence is 19 residues long. The CDR3 loop reads CATSRSQGLLYDSNQPQHF. The DNA for the CDR3 is TGTGCCACCAGCAGATCTCAGGGTCTTCTGTATGATAGCAATCAGCCCCAGCATTTT.

The genes are TRBV29-1 and TRBJ2-1; D possibly corresponds to TRBD1 (7 bases). CDR1 and CDR2 from the germline V gene are SQVTM and ANQGSEA. With 6 bases removed from V and 4 bases from J, the gap between germline ends came to 19 bases. There are 15 residues in the CDR3. CDR3 in DNA: TGCAGCGTCCCACGGCGGGACAGAGTATACAATGAGCAGTTCTTC. Protein: CSVPRRDRVYNEQFF.

This clone was counted many times. The CDR3 DNA reads as TGTGCCAGCAGCAAAGTAAGGGCATCTCGCAGTGTTGGCTATGGCTACACCTTC. This gives the protein CASSKVRASRSVGYGYTF. This chain links TRBV5-8 with TRBJ1-2; D uncertain. Deletions cut 4 bases from V and 4 bases from J, with 26 bases between. The CDR3 runs 18 residues. Germline V CDR1 and CDR2: SGHTS, YDEGEE. The entire variable domain, with the rest obtained from reference TRBV5-8 and TRBJ1-2, is as follows: EAGVTQSPTHLIKTRGQQATLRCSPISGHTSVYWYQQALGLGLQFLLWYDEGEERNRGNFPPRFSGRQFPNYSSELNVNALELEDSALYLCASSKVRASRSVGYGYTFGSGTRLTVV.

V is TRBV6-6 and J is TRBJ2-7, with D perhaps TRBD2 (6 bases). V lost 6 bases, J lost 9 bases, and 18 bases lay in between. Germline V gene data show CDR1 as MNHNY and CDR2 as SVGAGI (reference sequence). The CDR3 has 13 amino acids. Here the CDR3 DNA reads TGTGCCAGCAGCGCCTGGCGGGGTTTGGGGCAGTACGTC. Residues: CASSAWRGLGQYV.

The chain has TRBV6-5 and TRBJ1-2, with 7 bases matching TRBD1. Germline-derived CDR1 and CDR2 are MNHEY and SVGAGI. V gave up 6 bases and J gave up 7 bases; unmatched junction bases: 8. The CDR3 sequence is 13 residues long. The DNA of the CDR3 is TGTGCCAGCAGCCTGGACAGGTCCGCTGGCTACACCTTC. As protein: CASSLDRSAGYTF.

This clone was counted between two and nine times. CDR3 residues: CASSPGLAVSYEQYV. CDR3 sequence (DNA): TGCGCCAGCAGCCCGGGTCTAGCGGTCTCCTACGAGCAGTACGTC. J is TRBJ2-7 and V is TRBV10-2; 7 positions match TRBD2. This CDR3 contains 15 residues. The ends lost 6 bases at V and 0 bases at J; junction bases unmatched: 8. Germline CDR1 reads WSHSY; CDR2 reads SAAADI.

The chain links TRBV9 to TRBJ2-1; 7 bases are shared with TRBD2. V trimming: 1 base; J trimming: 8 bases; junction bases outside the gene matches: 12. Germline CDR1 reads SGDLS; CDR2 reads YYNGEE. CDR3 length: 16 amino acids. DNA for the CDR3: TGTGCCAGCAGCGTATCTTACTGGGAGGGCCGTCATGAGCAGTTCTTC. Translation: CASSVSYWEGRHEQFF.

The gene calls are TRBV5-1 and TRBJ1-6, with TRBD1 identical over 11 bases. CDR1 SGHRS and CDR2 YFSETQ come from the germline V gene. The CDR3 contains 15 residues. V was clipped by 2 bases and J by 10 bases; unmatched bases: 5. The chain's CDR3 is CASSFSDRGQSPLHF. The DNA of the CDR3 is TGCGCCAGCAGCTTTTCGGACAGGGGGCAATCACCCCTCCACTTT. Full variable domain (outside the CDR3, taken from reference TRBV5-1 and TRBJ1-6): KAGVTQTPRYLIKTRGQQVTLSCSPISGHRSVSWYQQTPGQGLQFLFEYFSETQRNKGNFPGRFSGRQFSNSRSEMNVSTLELGDSALYLCASSFSDRGQSPLHFGNGTRLTVT.

This clone was seen a single time. Its ends do not fully match the called genes, so a read error is possible. This sequence joins TRBV2 and TRBJ2-7; 8 bases match TRBD2. The CDR3 covers 15 residues. Germline CDR1 SNHLY, CDR2 FYNNEI. The CDR3 loop reads CASSVRLASSTNYSF. DNA of the CDR3: TGTGCCAGCAGTGTCCGACTAGCGAGTTCGACCAACTATTCTTTC.